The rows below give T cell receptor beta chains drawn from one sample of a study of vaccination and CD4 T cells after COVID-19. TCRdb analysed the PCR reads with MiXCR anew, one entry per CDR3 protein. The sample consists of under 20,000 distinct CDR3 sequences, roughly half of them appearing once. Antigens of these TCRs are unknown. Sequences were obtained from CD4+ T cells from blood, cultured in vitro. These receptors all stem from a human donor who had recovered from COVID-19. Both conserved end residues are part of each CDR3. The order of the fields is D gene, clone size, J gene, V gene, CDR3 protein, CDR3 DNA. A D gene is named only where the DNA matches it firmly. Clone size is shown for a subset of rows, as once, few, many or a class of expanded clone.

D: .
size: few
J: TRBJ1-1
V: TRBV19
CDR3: CASSTQGRTTEAFF
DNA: TGTGCCAGTAGTACCCAGGGGAGAACCACTGAAGCTTTCTTT

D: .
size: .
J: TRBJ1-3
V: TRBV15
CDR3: CATSRDRGSGNTIYF
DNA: TGTGCCACCAGCAGAGATCGAGGTTCTGGAAACACCATATATTTT

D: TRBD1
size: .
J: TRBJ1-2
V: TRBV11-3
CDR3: CASSPAGDRVSYGYTF
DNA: TGTGCCAGCAGCCCAGCGGGGGACAGGGTGAGCTATGGCTACACCTTC

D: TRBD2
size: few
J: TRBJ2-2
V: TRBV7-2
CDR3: CASRKQTSGGGELFF
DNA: TGTGCCAGCAGGAAACAGACTAGCGGGGGTGGGGAGCTGTTTTTT

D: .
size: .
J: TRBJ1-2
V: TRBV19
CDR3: CASERSRGVVYGYTF
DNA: TGTGCCAGTGAAAGGTCTCGTGGTGTAGTCTATGGCTACACCTTC

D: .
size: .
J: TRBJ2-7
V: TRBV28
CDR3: CASSLVGGLREQYF
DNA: TGTGCCAGCAGTTTAGTCGGGGGCCTACGCGAGCAGTACTTC

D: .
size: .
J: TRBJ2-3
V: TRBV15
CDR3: CATSRDVGTDTQYF
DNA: TGTGCCACCAGTAGAGATGTGGGCACAGATACGCAGTATTTT

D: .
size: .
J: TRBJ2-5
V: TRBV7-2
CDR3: CASSQTGLETQYF
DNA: TGTGCCAGCAGCCAAACAGGGCTCGAGACCCAGTACTTC

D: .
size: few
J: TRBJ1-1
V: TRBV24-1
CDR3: CATSVRGDTEAFF
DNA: TGTGCCACCAGTGTTAGAGGGGACACTGAAGCTTTCTTT

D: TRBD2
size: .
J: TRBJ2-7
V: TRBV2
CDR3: CASSELSGRAGSAYF
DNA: TGTGCCAGCAGTGAACTTAGCGGGAGGGCCGGTTCAGCGTACTTC

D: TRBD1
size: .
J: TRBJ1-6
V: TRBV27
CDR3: CASSQTGEYNSPLHF
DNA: TGTGCCAGCAGCCAGACAGGGGAATATAATTCACCCCTCCACTTT

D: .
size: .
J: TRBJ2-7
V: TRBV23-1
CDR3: CASSQHTRGVRYEQYF
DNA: TGCGCCAGCAGTCAGCACACCCGTGGGGTAAGGTACGAGCAGTACTTC

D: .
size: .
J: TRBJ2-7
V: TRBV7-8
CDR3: CASSLLFGIPTYEQYF
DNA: TGTGCCAGCAGCTTATTATTCGGGATCCCTACCTACGAGCAGTACTTC

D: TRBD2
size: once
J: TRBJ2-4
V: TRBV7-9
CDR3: CASSPLGGVGKNIQYF
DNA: TGTGCCAGCAGCCCCCTGGGGGGGGTTGGCAAAAACATTCAGTACTTC

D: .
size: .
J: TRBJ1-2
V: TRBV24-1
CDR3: CATRGGGNYGYTF
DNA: TGTGCCACCAGAGGTGGAGGGAACTATGGCTACACCTTC

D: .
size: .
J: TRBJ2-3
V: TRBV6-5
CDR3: CASSYSRGGGDTQYF
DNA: TGTGCCAGCAGTTACTCGAGAGGGGGTGGCGATACGCAGTATTTT

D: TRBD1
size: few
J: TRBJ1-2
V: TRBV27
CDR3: CASSLRGRDYGYTF
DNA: TGTGCCAGCAGTCTCAGGGGGCGCGACTATGGCTACACCTTC

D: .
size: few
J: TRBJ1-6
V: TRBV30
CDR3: CAWSRLTLRGYNSPLHF
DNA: TGTGCCTGGAGCCGTCTCACCCTCAGGGGATATAATTCACCCCTCCACTTT

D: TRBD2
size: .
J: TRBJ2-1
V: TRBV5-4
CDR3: CASSELAGGTGEQFF
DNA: TGTGCCAGCAGCGAACTAGCGGGAGGGACTGGTGAGCAGTTCTTC

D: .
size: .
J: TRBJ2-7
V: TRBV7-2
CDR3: CASSLAGIVGNEQYF
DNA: TGTGCCAGCAGCTTAGCGGGTATTGTAGGCAACGAGCAGTACTTC

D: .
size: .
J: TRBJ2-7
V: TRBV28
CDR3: CASSLEQYGQYF
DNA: TGTGCCAGCAGTTTAGAACAGTACGGGCAGTACTTC

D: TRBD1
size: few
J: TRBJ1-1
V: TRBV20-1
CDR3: CSARAGTGNTEAFF
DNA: TGCAGTGCTAGAGCCGGGACAGGGAACACTGAAGCTTTCTTT

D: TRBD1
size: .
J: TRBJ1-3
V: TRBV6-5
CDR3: CASSYSRDRGGNTIYF
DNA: TGTGCCAGCAGTTACTCGAGAGACAGGGGTGGAAACACCATATATTTT

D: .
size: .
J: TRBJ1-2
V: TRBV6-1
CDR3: CASSTDNSPNYGYTF
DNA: TGTGCCAGCAGTACTGACAACTCGCCCAACTATGGCTACACCTTC

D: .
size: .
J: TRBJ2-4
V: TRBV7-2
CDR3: CASSVRGQKNIQYF
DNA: TGTGCCAGCAGCGTCCGGGGCCAGAAAAACATTCAGTACTTC

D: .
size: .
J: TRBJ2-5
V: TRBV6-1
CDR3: CASSLQGLLEETQYF
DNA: TGTGCCAGCAGCCTACAGGGTCTTTTAGAAGAGACCCAGTACTTC

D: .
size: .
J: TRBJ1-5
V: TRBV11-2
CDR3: CASSLIHNQPQHF
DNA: TGTGCCAGCAGCTTAATACACAATCAGCCCCAGCATTTT

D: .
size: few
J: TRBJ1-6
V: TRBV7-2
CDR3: CASSLGPSQNSPLHF
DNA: TGTGCCAGCAGCTTGGGACCAAGCCAAAATTCACCCCTCCACTTT

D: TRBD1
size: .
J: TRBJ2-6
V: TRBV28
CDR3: CASSFDRVTFSGANVLTF
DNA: TGTGCCAGCAGTTTTGACAGGGTAACCTTCTCTGGGGCCAACGTCCTGACTTTC

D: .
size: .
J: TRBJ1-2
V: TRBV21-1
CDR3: CASSKAFDLRPNYGYTF
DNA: TGTGCCAGCAGCAAGGCCTTCGATTTACGACCTAACTATGGCTACACCTTC

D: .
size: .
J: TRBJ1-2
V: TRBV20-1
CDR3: CSASPRSNYGYTF
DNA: TGCAGTGCTAGTCCCAGAAGTAACTATGGCTACACCTTC

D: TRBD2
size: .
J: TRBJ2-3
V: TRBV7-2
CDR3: CASSLLAGGPDTQYF
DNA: TGTGCCAGCAGCTTACTAGCGGGGGGGCCGGATACGCAGTATTTT

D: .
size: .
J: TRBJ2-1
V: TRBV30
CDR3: CAWSKGPPEQFF
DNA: TGTGCCTGGAGTAAGGGACCCCCTGAGCAGTTCTTC

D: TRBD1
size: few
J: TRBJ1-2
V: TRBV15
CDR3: CATSIFWSRDSSFYYGYTF
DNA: TGTGCCACCAGCATCTTCTGGAGCCGGGACAGCTCATTTTACTATGGCTACACCTTC

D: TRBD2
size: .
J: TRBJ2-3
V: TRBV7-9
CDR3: CASSPNLLAGRDTQYF
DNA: TGTGCCAGCAGCCCCAATCTACTAGCGGGAAGAGATACGCAGTATTTT

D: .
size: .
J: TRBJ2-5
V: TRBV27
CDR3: CASSLSGPGRETQYF
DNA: TGTGCCAGCAGTTTATCGGGCCCGGGGAGGGAGACCCAGTACTTC

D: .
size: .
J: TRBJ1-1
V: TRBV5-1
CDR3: CASSLTRIAEAFF
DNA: TGCGCCAGCAGCTTGACTCGAATAGCTGAAGCTTTCTTT

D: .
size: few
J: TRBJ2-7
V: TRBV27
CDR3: CASSTTRDTLKQYF
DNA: TGTGCCAGCAGTACCACCCGGGACACCTTAAAGCAGTACTTC

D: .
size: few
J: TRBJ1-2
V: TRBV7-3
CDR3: CASSFPDNYGYTF
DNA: TGTGCCAGCAGCTTCCCGGATAACTATGGCTACACCTTC

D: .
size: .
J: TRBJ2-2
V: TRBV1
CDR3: CTSEERGSGELFF
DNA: TGCACCAGCGAGGAGCGGGGATCCGGGGAGCTGTTTTTT

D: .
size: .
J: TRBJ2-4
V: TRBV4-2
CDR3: CASSQGNGNIQYF
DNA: TGTGCCAGCAGCCAAGGTAACGGAAACATTCAGTACTTC

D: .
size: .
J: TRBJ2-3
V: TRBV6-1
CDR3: CASRSSTDTQYF
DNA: TGTGCCAGCAGGTCTAGCACAGATACGCAGTATTTT

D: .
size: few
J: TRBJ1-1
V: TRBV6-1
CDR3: CASIGQIGWGTEAFF
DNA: TGTGCCAGCATAGGACAGATCGGATGGGGCACTGAAGCTTTCTTT

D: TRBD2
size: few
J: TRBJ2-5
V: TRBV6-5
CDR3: CASSSTSGGQETQYF
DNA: TGTGCCAGCAGTTCGACTAGCGGGGGACAAGAGACCCAGTACTTC

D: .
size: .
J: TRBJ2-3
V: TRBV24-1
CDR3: CATSDRGSGTDTQYF
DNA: TGTGCCACCAGTGACCGAGGTTCAGGGACAGATACGCAGTATTTT

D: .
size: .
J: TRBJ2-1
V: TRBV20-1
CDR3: CSARPQRTYNEQFF
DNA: TGCAGTGCTAGACCCCAGCGGACCTACAATGAGCAGTTCTTC